What follows describes a single T cell receptor beta chain. What it recognizes is unknown. This entry belongs to a study of CXCR3-negative and CXCR3-positive naive CD8 T cells. Study-wide points: Freshly isolated PBMCs were used in most assays, given partial CXCR3 loss after freezing. Memory CD8+ cells had much lower diversity, and both naive subsets had comparably high diversity.

The CDR3 is made up of 13 amino acids. The sorter processed each CD8+ T cell subset in triplicate at some 330,000 cells apiece. The TRB cDNA libraries were prepared by 5' RACE with UMI labels. One entry per CDR3 protein, without DNA, is what TCRdb gives after re-calling the 5' RACE reads. The ten most abundant clones cover 20% to 25% of a sample with 56,000 or so distinct CDR3 sequences. Input material: memory CD8+ T cells from blood. The rearrangement uses TRBV12-3 or TRBV12-4 and TRBJ1-1. The sequence derives from a human donor in good health. Some clones in this sample may be carry-over from other donors' samples. The CDR3 is CASSPGRITEAFF.